These 7 T cell receptor beta chains were all obtained from the same sample, sequenced in a study of blood T cell repertoires in COVID-19. The method was immunoSEQ multiplex PCR; TCRdb's version includes in-frame clones alone and lacks a portion of them. The profile covers about 33,000 clones, with approximately 81% appearing a single time and approximately 40% taken by the ten largest. Sequencing was done on a sample of peripheral blood. The receptors come from a man aged 80 or over with acute or convalescent COVID-19.

The rearrangement uses TRBV6-6 and TRBJ1-2, with 10 positions matching TRBD1. Germline trimming cut 5 bases from V and 8 bases from J; bases unmatched to any gene: 11. Germline CDR1 is MNHNY and CDR2 is SVGAGI (reference sequence). The CDR3 consists of 15 residues. The CDR3: CASSTDRGRQGGYTF. As DNA, the CDR3 is TGTGCCAGCAGTACAGACAGGGGGCGTCAGGGCGGCTACACCTTC.

The rearrangement joins TRBV5-1 to TRBJ1-4; unclear D gene. The CDR3 extends over 13 amino acids. Germline CDR1 and CDR2: SGHRS and YFSETQ. V was pared by 1 base and J by 12 bases, with 13 bases between. The chain's CDR3 is CASSLKPQRELFF. CDR3 nucleotide sequence: TGCGCCAGCAGCTTGAAGCCCCAGAGGGAACTGTTTTTT.

The V gene is TRBV18, the J gene TRBJ2-1, with 9 bases fitting TRBD1. Trimming at V came to 8 bases and at J to 5 bases, leaving 10 bases not matched to a gene. Germline CDR1 KGHSH, CDR2 LQKENI. CDR3 length: 15 amino acids. CDR3 loop: CASAAGWTGDNEQFF. The CDR3 DNA follows: TGTGCCAGCGCCGCAGGGTGGACAGGGGACAATGAGCAGTTCTTC.

DNA for the CDR3: TGTGCCAGTAGTGTGACTAGCGGGGGAGTTAAAGATACGCAGTATTTT. This translates into CASSVTSGGVKDTQYF. The chain couples TRBV19 to TRBJ2-3, with 12 bases matching TRBD2. J was trimmed by 5 bases and V by 5 bases; bases with no gene match: 8. The CDR3 runs 16 residues. Germline CDR1 is LNHDA and CDR2 is SQIVND (reference sequence).

The chain joins TRBV5-5 to TRBJ2-3, with 10 nucleotides matching TRBD2. With V trimmed by 4 bases and J by 5 bases, 7 bases remained unmatched. The CDR3 runs 15 residues. Germline V gene sequence: CDR1 SGHKS, CDR2 YYEKEE (reference sequence). This chain's CDR3 is CASSKLAGGEDTQYF. CDR3 DNA: TGTGCCAGCAGCAAGTTAGCGGGGGGTGAAGATACGCAGTATTTT.

This clone was counted a few times. The rearrangement uses TRBV19 and TRBJ1-5; maybe TRBD1 (5 bases). Trimming took 6 bases from V and 1 from J, leaving 7 bases between them. The CDR3 length is 13 residues. CDR1 LNHDA and CDR2 SQIVND come from the germline V gene (reference sequence). The CDR3 nucleotides are TGTGCCAGTAGACAGGAGAGCAATCAGCCCCAGCATTTT. This encodes CASRQESNQPQHF.

The sample holds a few counts of this clone. The J gene is TRBJ2-3, the V gene TRBV18; D ambiguous. The CDR3 is 12 amino acids. V was trimmed by 8 bases and J by 1 base, leaving 7 bases between them. CDR1 is KGHSH, CDR2 LQKENI, per germline. CDR3 bases: TGTGCCAGCGGCAGGCGCACAGATACGCAGTATTTT. Its protein product is CASGRRTDTQYF.